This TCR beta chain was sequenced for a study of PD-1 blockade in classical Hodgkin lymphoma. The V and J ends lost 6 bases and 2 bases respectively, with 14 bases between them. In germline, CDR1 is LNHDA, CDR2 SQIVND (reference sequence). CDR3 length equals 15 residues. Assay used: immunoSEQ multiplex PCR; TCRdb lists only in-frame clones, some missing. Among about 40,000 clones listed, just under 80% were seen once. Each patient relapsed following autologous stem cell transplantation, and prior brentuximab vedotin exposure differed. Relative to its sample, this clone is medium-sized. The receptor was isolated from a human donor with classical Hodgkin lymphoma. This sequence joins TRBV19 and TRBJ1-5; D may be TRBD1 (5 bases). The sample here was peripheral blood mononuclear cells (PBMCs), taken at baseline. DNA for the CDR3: TGTGCCAGTAGGGGGGTGTTAGGGGGCAATCAGCCCCAGCATTTT. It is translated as CASRGVLGGNQPQHF.